The 5 T cell receptor beta chains below all came from one sample that was sequenced in a study of OX40 agonist ivuxolimab in advanced cancers. Measured with immunoSEQ multiplex PCR; TCRdb has only the in-frame clones, and not every one. The data show some 60,000 clones, roughly 89% seen once. The material sequenced was CD4+ or CD8+ T cells sorted from blood, taken in a trial of the OX40 agonist ivuxolimab. All receptors derive from an adult with an advanced solid tumor such as melanoma, head and neck, liver or kidney cancer.

The V and J genes are TRBV7-6 and TRBJ2-7; no definite D call. The CDR3 spans 14 residues. V lost 4 bases to trimming and J lost 4 bases, with 14 bases between them. Germline lookup yields CDR1 SGHVS and CDR2 FNYEAQ. This CDR3 reads CASSSKKRGYEQYF. The CDR3 DNA reads TGTGCCAGCAGCTCGAAGAAGCGTGGGTACGAGCAGTACTTC.

This clone appeared a single time. The V call is TRBV11-2, the J call TRBJ1-2; 10 nucleotides line up with TRBD1. Germline CDR1 reads SGHAT; CDR2 reads FQNNGV. Trimming cost V 5 bases and J 3 bases; bases outside gene matches: 6. This CDR3 comprises 15 residues. DNA of the CDR3: TGTGCCAGCAGCCCTAGAGGGACAGGGGACTATGGCTACACCTTC. Translated, it gives CASSPRGTGDYGYTF.

The chain is built from TRBV6-1 and TRBJ2-7; no clear D gene. The CDR3 is 15 residues long. CDR1 is MNHNS and CDR2 is SASEGT in the germline V gene. V was pared by 0 bases and J by 2 bases, with 11 bases between. The CDR3 loop reads CASSEALVTTYEQYF. CDR3 nucleotides: TGTGCCAGCAGTGAAGCACTGGTAACCACCTACGAGCAGTACTTC.

This clone was observed a single time. This rearrangement joins TRBV10-3 to TRBJ2-7; D call uncertain. Trimming stripped 1 base from V and 5 bases from J, with 3 bases between. CDR1 and CDR2 from the germline V gene are ENHRY and SYGVKD. The CDR3 is 11 amino acids. The CDR3 DNA sequence: TGTGCCATCAGTGAGTTTAACGAGCAGTACTTC. Translation: CAISEFNEQYF.

This sequence joins TRBV19 and TRBJ2-7; D is ambiguous. The V gene lost 4 bases and the J gene lost 2 bases, with 15 bases spanning the gap. Germline CDR1 reads LNHDA; CDR2 reads SQIVND (reference sequence). The CDR3 runs 15 residues. The CDR3 coding sequence is TGTGCCAGTAGTACCCCAAGGTATGGGACCTACGAGCAGTACTTC. As protein: CASSTPRYGTYEQYF.